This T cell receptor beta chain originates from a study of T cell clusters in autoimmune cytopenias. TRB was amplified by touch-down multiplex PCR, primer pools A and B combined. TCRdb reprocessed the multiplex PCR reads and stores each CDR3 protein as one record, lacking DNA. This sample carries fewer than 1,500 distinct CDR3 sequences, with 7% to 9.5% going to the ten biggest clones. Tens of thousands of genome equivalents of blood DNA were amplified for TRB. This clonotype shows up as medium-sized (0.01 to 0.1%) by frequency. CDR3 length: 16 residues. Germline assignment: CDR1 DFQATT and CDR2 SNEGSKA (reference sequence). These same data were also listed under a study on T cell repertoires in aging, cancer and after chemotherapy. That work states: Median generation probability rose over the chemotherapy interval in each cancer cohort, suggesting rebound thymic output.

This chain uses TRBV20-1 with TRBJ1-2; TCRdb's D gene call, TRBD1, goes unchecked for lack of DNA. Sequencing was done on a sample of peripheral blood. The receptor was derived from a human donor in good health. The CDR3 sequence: CSANNLRDSLNYGYTF.